This is a list of T cell receptor beta chains from one sample in a study of T cell responses to AZD1222 COVID-19 vaccine. The protocol was immunoSEQ multiplex PCR, while the TCRdb copy is restricted to in-frame clones and leaves out a portion. Of 100,000 to 150,000 clones detected, 90% appear once; the ten largest clones hold 6.9%. The material was peripheral blood, obtained on day 0 of AZD1222 vaccination. The receptors here all came from an adult in good health. The CDR3 runs from the conserved cysteine through the conserved F or W. Each record gives: D gene, V gene, clone size, J gene, CDR3 DNA, CDR3 protein. The D gene is left open where the match is weak. Size tells how often a clone was seen (once, few, many) or the class of an expanded clone, and some rows leave it out.

>NA|TRBV28|NA|TRBJ2-5
TGTGCCAGCAGTAGCCGTCCAAAGAGGGGGCAAGAGACCCAGTACTTC
CASSSRPKRGQETQYF
>TRBD2|TRBV20-1|once|TRBJ2-5
TGCAGTGCTAGTCCCCTAGCGGGGCAACAAGAGACCCAGTACTTC
CSASPLAGQQETQYF
>NA|TRBV9|NA|TRBJ2-3
TGTGCCAGCAGCCTGCGACTAAAAGATACGCAGTATTTT
CASSLRLKDTQYF
>TRBD1|TRBV4-3|NA|TRBJ1-3
TGCGCCAGCAGCCAAGGCGTACAGGGGGCTGGAAACACCATATATTTT
CASSQGVQGAGNTIYF
>NA|TRBV19|few|TRBJ1-6
TGTGCCAGTAGCTCGACCGCCTCGACGTCTTCACCCCTCCACTTT
CASSSTASTSSPLHF
>NA|TRBV19|NA|TRBJ1-1
TGTGCCAGTAGTATAGCCGGGGGGCCTGAAGCTTTCTTT
CASSIAGGPEAFF
>TRBD2|TRBV18|NA|TRBJ2-7
TGTGCCAGCTCACCGGGACTAGCGGGCGCCTACGAGCAGTACTTC
CASSPGLAGAYEQYF
>TRBD1|TRBV2|NA|TRBJ1-6
TGTGCCAGCAGTGACTTGACAGGGTTCCAAGTGCCCCTCCACTTT
CASSDLTGFQVPLHF
>NA|TRBV7-2|NA|TRBJ1-6
TGTGCCAGCGGACGGAGCTCCTATAATTCACCCCTCCACTTT
CASGRSSYNSPLHF
>NA|TRBV6-5|NA|TRBJ1-3
TGTGCCAGTAGGGCGGGACGGTCCATATATTTT
CASRAGRSIYF
>NA|TRBV28|once|TRBJ1-3
TGTGCCAGCAGTTTACCGGGGATGGGGGGAAACACCATATATTTT
CASSLPGMGGNTIYF
>TRBD1|TRBV4-3|NA|TRBJ1-6
TGCGCCAGCAGCCAAGATAGCTCGGGACAGGCATTAAATTCACCCCTCCACTTT
CASSQDSSGQALNSPLHF
>NA|TRBV5-4|NA|TRBJ2-2
TGTGCCAGCAGCTTGGACAGGGAATTTACCGGGGAGCTGTTTTTT
CASSLDREFTGELFF
>TRBD2|TRBV6-2/TRBV6-3|NA|TRBJ2-3
TGTGCCAGCAGTAAGCCCGGGACTAGCGTCGACGATACGCAGTATTTT
CASSKPGTSVDDTQYF
>TRBD2|TRBV4-2|few|TRBJ2-6
TGTGCCAGCAGCCAAGGGACTAGCGAAACCTCTGGGGCCAACGTCCTGACTTTC
CASSQGTSETSGANVLTF
>NA|TRBV4-3|once|TRBJ2-7
TGCGCCAGCAGCCGACCTCGGGAAACAGGGGAGGCGTCCTACGAGCAGTACTTC
CASSRPRETGEASYEQYF
>TRBD1|TRBV27|NA|TRBJ1-4
TGTGCCAGCAGCCTCCAGGGGGCGGCTGAAAAACTGTTTTTT
CASSLQGAAEKLFF
>TRBD2|TRBV6-5|NA|TRBJ2-1
TGTGCCATCAGGTGGGGGGGGAATGAGCAGTTCTTC
CAIRWGGNEQFF
>TRBD1|TRBV10-3|NA|TRBJ1-3
TGTGCCATCAGTGAGACCGGACAGGGGGGAAACACCATATATTTT
CAISETGQGGNTIYF
>TRBD2|TRBV28|NA|TRBJ2-3
TGTGCCAGCAGTTCCAGACTAGCGGGGGGGCCCGGAGATAGCACAGATACGCAGTATTTT
CASSSRLAGGPGDSTDTQYF
>TRBD2|TRBV7-2|NA|TRBJ2-2
TGTGCCAGCAGCTTAGCTAGCGGGGGCCACACCGGGGAGCTGTTTTTT
CASSLASGGHTGELFF
>TRBD1|TRBV19|NA|TRBJ1-6
TGTGCCAGTAGTCAGGGGGTGAATTCACCCCTCCACTTT
CASSQGVNSPLHF
>TRBD1|TRBV15|NA|TRBJ1-3
TGTGCCACCAGCGGAATCAAGACAGGGGGCCTTCTCCCTTATGGAAACACCATATATTTT
CATSGIKTGGLLPYGNTIYF
>NA|TRBV10-3|NA|TRBJ2-7
TGTGCCATCAGTGAGTCGGTGACCCCCCTCGAGCAGTACTTC
CAISESVTPLEQYF
>NA|TRBV30|NA|TRBJ1-6
TGTGCCTGGAGCGCTGCTGCGCCCCTCCACTTT
CAWSAAAPLHF
>TRBD1|TRBV29-1|NA|TRBJ1-1
TGCAGCGTCAGGACAGGGAACACTGAAGCTTTCTTT
CSVRTGNTEAFF
>TRBD1|TRBV29-1|NA|TRBJ1-1
TGCAGCGTAGGACAGGGTAACACTGAAGCTTTCTTT
CSVGQGNTEAFF
>NA|TRBV27|once|TRBJ2-7
TGTGCCAGCAGTTTAGCGGTGGACGGCGGATGGTCCTACGAGCAGTACTTC
CASSLAVDGGWSYEQYF
>TRBD1|TRBV4-1|NA|TRBJ2-1
TGCGCCAGCATGGCCTTGGAACAGGGGTTTGGGTACAATGAGCAGTTCTTC
CASMALEQGFGYNEQFF
>NA|TRBV19|NA|TRBJ2-7
TGTGCCAGTAGTATAGGACCCCCCTCTTTCTACGAGCAGTACTTC
CASSIGPPSFYEQYF